The clone carrying this TCR beta chain was seen a handful of times. The data originate from a study of blood T cell repertoires in COVID-19. Study background: PBMCs, B-cell-depleted T cells, or T cells provided the cDNA or gDNA that made up the material.

Method: immunoSEQ multiplex PCR; TCRdb's copy keeps in-frame clones and lacks some. The sample includes around 300,000 clones, nearly 90% seen only once; the top ten take roughly 4.3%. Germline CDR1 is SGHTA and CDR2 is FQGNSA. V was clipped by 5 bases and J by 0 bases, with 5 bases between them. This CDR3 comprises 13 residues. Recruitment covered about 26 US areas and drew participants whose ages spanned roughly 18 to 90 years. The V call is TRBV7-2, the J call TRBJ1-3, with D unclear. Sequences were obtained from PBMCs or T cells enriched from blood (not recorded which). The origin of this receptor is a woman between 18 and 29 years old with acute COVID-19. This CDR3 is CASSEYSGNTIYF. The CDR3 bases are TGTGCCAGCAGCGAGTACTCTGGAAACACCATATATTTT.